What follows are 8 T cell receptor beta chains derived from one specimen sequenced in a study of response to subunit inactivated influenza vaccine. MiXCR, applied by TCRdb to the RT-PCR reads, yields one record per CDR3 protein. The repertoire consists of 150,000 to 200,000 distinct CDR3 sequences, with about 12% occurring once and the leading ten covering approximately 30%. The same sample was also studied in work on T cells expressing NK-cell markers. That source reports: TCR beta libraries carry UMIs added by 5'RACE template switching.

The source material was CD8+ T cells sorted from PBMCs, sampled 11 to 12 days after vaccination. Source of these receptors: a man aged 50 or older who received an inactivated influenza vaccine.

This clonotype was observed a few times. The chain employs TRBV5-1 and TRBJ1-1; D not certain. Germline-derived CDR1 and CDR2 are SGHRS and YFSETQ. V was pared by 0 bases and J by 1 base, with 10 bases between. This CDR3 has 15 amino acids. CDR3 loop: CASSLEWIGNTEAFF. CDR3 sequence (DNA): TGCGCCAGCAGCTTGGAGTGGATAGGGAACACTGAAGCTTTCTTT.

This chain connects TRBV11-2 to TRBJ2-1, with TRBD1 as a possible D gene (5 bases). The CDR3 contains 13 residues. Per germline, CDR1 SGHAT and CDR2 FQNNGV. V shed 3 bases and J shed 6 bases, with 9 bases lying between them. CDR3 region: CASSFRQRNEQFF. DNA for the CDR3: TGTGCCAGCAGCTTCAGACAGCGCAATGAGCAGTTCTTC.

This clonotype has a handful of counts. The chain employs TRBV14 and TRBJ1-1; no firm D call. Germline assignment: CDR1 SGHDN and CDR2 FVKESK. V was trimmed by 0 bases and J by 6 bases, leaving 14 bases between them. The CDR3 has 15 amino acids. The CDR3: CASSQEPRYKPEAFF. As DNA, the CDR3 is TGTGCCAGCAGCCAAGAACCCCGGTACAAACCTGAAGCTTTCTTT.

In its sample, this clonotype was seen a few times. The V call is TRBV9, the J call TRBJ2-7; TRBD2 matches 8 bases. CDR1 is SGDLS and CDR2 is YYNGEE in the germline V gene. CDR3 length equals 14 residues. The V segment lost 4 bases and the J segment 7 bases; nucleotides outside the gene matches: 10. The CDR3 loop reads CASSIGLASEEQYF. DNA for the CDR3: TGTGCCAGCAGCATAGGACTAGCTTCTGAAGAGCAGTACTTC.

This clonotype was counted at least ten times. This chain connects TRBV14 to TRBJ2-5; 8 bases align to TRBD1. Germline V CDR1 and CDR2: SGHDN, FVKESK. CDR3 size: 18 residues. The J segment lost 5 bases and the V segment lost 4 bases, leaving 18 bases of the junction unmatched. CDR3 amino acids: CASSLLAKSVTGEETQYF. The CDR3 DNA reads as TGTGCCAGCAGCCTGCTCGCTAAATCGGTGACAGGGGAGGAGACCCAGTACTTC.

This chain joins TRBV7-9 and TRBJ2-7, with 8 nucleotides matching TRBD2. This CDR3 contains 15 residues. CDR1 is SEHNR, CDR2 FQNEAQ, per germline (reference sequence). With 0 bases clipped from V and 3 bases from J, the junction kept 4 bases outside the gene matches. The CDR3 spells CASSLASGTFYEQYF. The CDR3 DNA sequence: TGTGCCAGCAGCTTAGCTAGCGGGACTTTCTACGAGCAGTACTTC.

The CDR3, as DNA: TGTGCCAGCAGCCCAACCTTAAGTGCAGGGGACGAGCAGTACTTC. Translating gives CASSPTLSAGDEQYF. The chain is built from TRBV3-1 and TRBJ2-7; D may be TRBD1 (6 bases). The CDR3 is 15 residues long. In germline, CDR1 is LGHDT, CDR2 YNNKEL (reference sequence). The V end was cut by 4 bases, the J end by 5 bases, with 18 bases between.

This clonotype has more than one count but fewer than ten. The chain couples TRBV29-1 to TRBJ1-5; D may be TRBD1 (6 bases). The germline V gene has CDR1 SQVTM and CDR2 ANQGSEA. The germline V and J ends were trimmed by 6 bases and 9 bases, with 21 bases remaining between them. The CDR3 contains 14 residues. The CDR3 DNA reads TGCAGCGTAAGGGGGGGGGCCGGCGCAGGGCCCCAGCATTTT. This encodes CSVRGGAGAGPQHF.